Listed below are T cell receptor beta chains from one sample, sequenced in a study of shared clonotypes between healthy human individuals. TCRdb's table, derived via immunoSEQ multiplex PCR, lists solely in-frame clones and lacks some. The sample has under 80,000 clones; about 65% are singletons. Sequencing input: memory CD8+ T cells sorted from blood. These receptors came from a man between 25 and 39 years old in good health. CDR3s leave out the opening cysteine and the closing phenylalanine or tryptophan. Only some rows state a clone size, as once, few, many or a class for expanded clones.

j_gene	abundance	v_gene	CDR3aa
TRBJ2-7	-	TRBV9	ASSAGTGGSYEQY
TRBJ1-2	-	TRBV6-1	ASSEGTDFYGYT
TRBJ2-3	-	TRBV7-7	ASSQGGFRSDTQY
TRBJ2-2	-	TRBV25-1	ASSVGTSGTGELF
TRBJ1-4	-	TRBV6-5	ASRSRDRYEKLF
TRBJ1-1	-	TRBV4-3	ASSTKTGGGTEAF
TRBJ1-4	few	TRBV28	ASSSRGALANEKLF
TRBJ2-7	few	TRBV2	ASGDAYEQY
TRBJ2-1	-	TRBV7-6	ASSLHSLERKTSGSLYNEQF
TRBJ2-7	-	TRBV10-3	AMRAASSYEQY
TRBJ1-2	-	TRBV18	ASSPFRIQTTGYT
TRBJ2-2	few	TRBV25-1	ASSEGAQAGELF
TRBJ2-7	few	TRBV19	ASSGTNYEQY
TRBJ2-5	once	TRBV25-1	ASSEGGQETQY
TRBJ2-1	once	TRBV7-9	ASSLDGPRGSYNEQF
TRBJ2-7	once	TRBV5-4	ASSHARDRDVH
TRBJ2-5	-	TRBV29-1	SVPQFQETQY
TRBJ2-4	-	TRBV27	ASSYRQGLSIQY
TRBJ2-7	-	TRBV28	GTGLNYEQY
TRBJ2-1	once	TRBV14	ASSQVSGRGSEQF
TRBJ2-7	-	TRBV2	ASSESSGRSYEQY
TRBJ2-7	once	TRBV7-2	ASSLVGGYEQY
TRBJ2-1	-	TRBV29-1	SVEGLAGENEQF
TRBJ2-1	-	TRBV30	AWSVGTGDEQF
TRBJ2-1	-	TRBV7-2	ASSLSPGGGNEQF
TRBJ2-2	many	TRBV29-1	SANRADTGELF
TRBJ1-1	once	TRBV14	ASSQDTRIGTEAF
TRBJ2-7	many	TRBV21-1	ASSPEAAAPPQGEQY
TRBJ1-1	many	TRBV6-6	ASSRVGTEAF
TRBJ2-5	few	TRBV9	ASSTRAKETQY
TRBJ2-7	-	TRBV27	ASSLGTGYRYEQY
TRBJ2-5	-	TRBV7-6	ASSLVDPGAGQETQY
TRBJ2-6	-	TRBV25-1	ASSAGTASGANVLT